These 12 T cell receptor beta chains share one sample of origin, sequenced in a study of blood T cell repertoires in COVID-19. Libraries were prepared by immunoSEQ multiplex PCR; TCRdb keeps only in-frame clonotypes and omits some of them. This table has tens of thousands of clones, roughly 91% appearing once. The specimen sequenced was peripheral blood. These receptors came from a human donor in a cohort sampled during active COVID-19.

The rearrangement links TRBV5-1 to TRBJ2-3; a weak D match, TRBD2 (5 bases). CDR3 size: 15 residues. The germline gives CDR1 SGHRS, CDR2 YFSETQ. The V end was cut by 4 bases, the J end by 1 base, with 13 bases between. CDR3 loop: CASSPPTRGTDTQYF. For the CDR3, the DNA is TGCGCCAGCAGCCCCCCCACTAGGGGCACAGATACGCAGTATTTT.

The chain links TRBV28 to TRBJ1-2, with TRBD1 matching 9 bases. The CDR3 loop spans 14 amino acids. The germline V gene encodes CDR1 MDHEN and CDR2 SYDVKM. V was pared by 8 bases and J by 8 bases, with 12 bases of the junction left unmatched. The CDR3 nucleotides read TGTGCCAGCCGGGATGGGGACAGGGTGTTAGGCTACACCTTC. This encodes CASRDGDRVLGYTF.

This clone was counted only a few times. The chain employs TRBV27 and TRBJ2-4, with D possibly being TRBD1 (5 bases). Germline CDR1 reads MNHEY; CDR2 reads SMNVEV (reference sequence). The ends were cut back, 5 bases at V and 0 bases at J, with 14 bases in the middle. The length of the CDR3 is 16 residues. The CDR3 spells CASSASRTLAKNIQYF. The CDR3 bases are TGTGCCAGCAGTGCCTCCAGGACACTAGCCAAAAACATTCAGTACTTC.

The chain is built from TRBV5-1 and TRBJ2-1; the D is unclear. V was cut by 0 bases and J by 8 bases, with 12 bases left in between. The CDR3 is made up of 14 amino acids. In germline, CDR1 is SGHRS, CDR2 YFSETQ. The CDR3 DNA follows: TGCGCCAGCAGCTTGGTGGGCCAACCGGATGAGCAGTTCTTC. Protein product: CASSLVGQPDEQFF.

The CDR3 DNA follows: TGTGCCAGTAGTATCACGGACAGCATTCAGTACTTC. Encoded protein: CASSITDSIQYF. The rearrangement joins TRBV19 to TRBJ2-4; tentative D call: TRBD1 (6 bases). V was cut by 3 bases and J by 9 bases, with 9 bases left in between. The CDR3 covers 12 residues. CDR1 is LNHDA, CDR2 SQIVND, per germline (reference sequence).

The rearrangement joins TRBV5-5 to TRBJ1-4; no firm D call. This CDR3 spans 15 amino acids. Germline V gene data show CDR1 as SGHKS and CDR2 as YYEKEE (reference sequence). V dropped 0 bases and J dropped 8 bases, with 14 bases sitting between them. The CDR3 DNA follows: TGTGCCAGCAGCTTGGCAAACCCGACAAGCGAAAAACTGTTTTTT. This sequence encodes CASSLANPTSEKLFF.

The chain carries TRBV10-1 and TRBJ2-7, with unresolved D. V was pared by 10 bases and J by 2 bases, with 15 bases between. The CDR3 consists of 13 residues. Germline-derived CDR1 and CDR2 are WNHNN and SYGVQD (reference sequence). The CDR3 is CATSAGRTYEQYF. CDR3 DNA sequence: TGCGCCACCTCGGCAGGCAGAACCTACGAGCAGTACTTC.

V and J are TRBV3-1 (or the pseudogene TRBV3-2) and TRBJ2-1; perhaps TRBD2 as D (5 bases). The CDR3 has 15 residues. Trimming took off 3 bases at V and 1 base at J, with 10 bases between the two ends. Germline CDR1 is LGHDT and CDR2 is YNNKEL (reference sequence). DNA for the CDR3: TGTGCCAGCAGCCATGAAGCGGATTCCTACAATGAGCAGTTCTTC. This sequence encodes CASSHEADSYNEQFF.

The J gene is TRBJ2-7, the V gene TRBV6-6, with unresolved D. CDR3 length equals 14 residues. Trimming pared 2 bases from V and 0 bases from J, leaving 8 bases between. Germline V lookup: CDR1 MNHNY, CDR2 SVGAGI (reference sequence). The CDR3 spells CASSYGPYSYEQYF. Here the CDR3 DNA reads TGTGCCAGCAGTTACGGGCCGTACTCCTACGAGCAGTACTTC.

The chain is built from TRBV7-2 and TRBJ1-2; D is unresolved. The V and J ends lost 2 bases and 0 bases respectively, with 19 bases between them. Per the germline V gene, CDR1 is SGHTA and CDR2 is FQGNSA. The CDR3 totals 18 residues. This CDR3 reads CASSLYVSPQPPNYGYTF. DNA for the CDR3: TGTGCCAGCAGCTTATATGTCAGTCCCCAACCGCCTAACTATGGCTACACCTTC.

This chain uses TRBV7-8 with TRBJ2-1; 8 bases are shared with TRBD2. V shed 2 bases and J 9 bases; nucleotides not matched to a gene: 9. The CDR3 totals 15 residues. Germline V gene sequence: CDR1 SGHVS, CDR2 FQNEAQ. The CDR3 loop reads CASSLPALAGSEQFF. DNA for the CDR3: TGTGCCAGCAGCTTACCCGCCCTAGCGGGTAGTGAGCAGTTCTTC.

The rearrangement uses TRBV12-3 or TRBV12-4 and TRBJ2-7, with D unresolved. This CDR3 is 12 amino acids long. V lost 6 bases and J 2 bases, leaving 8 bases between the germline ends. The CDR3 sequence is CASSETTYEQYF. CDR3 in DNA: TGTGCCAGCAGCGAAACTACCTACGAGCAGTACTTC.